These 30 T cell receptor beta chains came from one sample sequenced in a study of early T cells in non-severe SARS-CoV-2 infection. TCRdb independently ran MiXCR on the 5' RACE reads; one entry per CDR3 protein. The table has 85,000 to 100,000 distinct CDR3 sequences, roughly 13% seen once. Sample: whole blood. The receptors were gathered from an adult who was a healthcare worker with PCR-confirmed SARS-CoV-2 infection or an uninfected control (not recorded which).

This clonotype showed up just a few times. This rearrangement joins TRBV18 to TRBJ1-2; TRBD1 matches at 10 bases. V gave up 0 bases and J gave up 7 bases; unmatched junction bases: 5. CDR3 length: 15 residues. CDR1 and CDR2 from the germline V gene are KGHSH and LQKENI. The CDR3 loop reads CASSPPGTGESGYTF. In DNA, the CDR3 is TGTGCCAGCTCACCACCCGGGACAGGGGAGAGTGGCTACACCTTC.

The chain carries TRBV9 and TRBJ2-5, with TRBD2 as a possible D gene (6 bases). Germline CDR1 is SGDLS and CDR2 is YYNGEE. The CDR3 runs to 15 residues. V lost 0 bases, J lost 4 bases, and 13 bases lay in between. CDR3 DNA: TGTGCCAGCAGCGTAGTCCCCGAGGGAGGAGAGACCCAGTACTTC. Protein product: CASSVVPEGGETQYF. Combining the CDR3 with reference TRBV9 and TRBJ2-5 gives the whole variable domain DSGVTQTPKHLITATGQRVTLRCSPRSGDLSVYWYQQSLDQGLQFLIQYYNGEERAKGNILERFSAQQFPDLHSELNLSSLELGDSALYFCASSVVPEGGETQYFGPGTRLLVL.

The chain uses TRBV7-2 and TRBJ2-7, with TRBD2 as a possible D gene (5 bases). The CDR3 loop spans 13 amino acids. Germline loops: CDR1 SGHTA, CDR2 FQGNSA. Between the trimmed V and J ends, which lost 2 bases and 2 bases, there was a span of 7 bases. DNA of the CDR3: TGTGCCAGCAGCTTAATGAGGGCCTACGAGCAGTACTTC. It translates to CASSLMRAYEQYF.

In this sample, this clonotype turned up many times. V usage is TRBV7-9 and J usage is TRBJ1-5; maybe TRBD1 (6 bases). This CDR3 has 16 amino acids. The V end lost 5 bases, the J end lost 0 bases, and 14 bases lay between the germline ends. Germline V gives CDR1 SEHNR, CDR2 FQNEAQ (reference sequence). CDR3 sequence: CASSRGGPDSNQPQHF. The CDR3 bases are TGTGCCAGCAGCAGAGGGGGACCTGATAGCAATCAGCCCCAGCATTTT.

CDR3: CSVRGAPNEKLFF. The CDR3 DNA reads as TGCAGCGTTCGGGGGGCGCCTAATGAAAAACTGTTTTTT. This rearrangement joins TRBV29-1 to TRBJ1-4, with D tentatively TRBD1 (6 bases). CDR1 and CDR2 from the germline V gene are SQVTM and ANQGSEA. There are 13 residues in the CDR3. V shed 5 bases and J shed 3 bases, with 10 bases lying between them.

The CDR3 reads CASSHRTGSHEQYF. CDR3 DNA: TGCGCCAGCAGTCACCGGACAGGGTCCCACGAGCAGTACTTC. V usage is TRBV5-1 and J usage is TRBJ2-7; 8 bases fit TRBD1. Trimming took 5 bases from V and 5 from J; bases not matched to a gene: 9. The CDR3 is made up of 14 amino acids. Germline V gives CDR1 SGHRS, CDR2 YFSETQ.

This clonotype is a singleton in its sample. The chain uses TRBV7-9 and TRBJ1-1; D call uncertain. CDR3 length equals 15 residues. V lost 0 bases to trimming and J lost 4 bases, with 12 bases between them. Germline lookup yields CDR1 SEHNR and CDR2 FQNEAQ (reference sequence). The CDR3 region is CASSLARGLGTEAFF. The CDR3, as DNA: TGTGCCAGCAGCTTAGCTCGAGGGTTAGGCACTGAAGCTTTCTTT.

This clonotype has more than one count but fewer than ten. The V gene is TRBV11-2, the J gene TRBJ2-7; TRBD1 agrees at 11 bases. Germline CDR1 reads SGHAT; CDR2 reads FQNNGV. J was trimmed by 6 bases and V by 4 bases; bases with no gene match: 8. The CDR3 totals 15 residues. CDR3 protein: CASSYVFGTGGEQYF. CDR3 bases: TGTGCCAGCAGCTACGTTTTTGGGACAGGGGGCGAGCAGTACTTC.

The chain has TRBV12-3 or TRBV12-4 and TRBJ2-3; D is undetermined. The CDR3 has 14 amino acids. Trimming cost V 1 base and J 4 bases, with 9 bases left between them. The CDR3 DNA follows: TGTGCCAGCAGTTTAGTGCCGACCGCAGATACGCAGTATTTT. Its protein is CASSLVPTADTQYF.

This clonotype was picked up many times. The chain joins TRBV29-1 to TRBJ2-5, with 11 bases matching TRBD2. The V gene's germline CDR1 is SQVTM and CDR2 ANQGSEA. CDR3 size: 14 residues. Trimming at V came to 3 bases and at J to 7 bases, leaving 7 bases not matched to a gene. CDR3 sequence (DNA): TGCAGCGTTGAGCTAGCGGGGGGCCCAGTGACCCAGTACTTC. It encodes CSVELAGGPVTQYF.

This clonotype was seen at least ten times. The chain recombines TRBV7-2 with TRBJ1-5, with D maybe TRBD1 (5 bases). The V gene lost 2 bases and the J gene lost 7 bases, with 12 bases spanning the gap. CDR1 and CDR2 (germline): SGHTA, FQGNSA. The CDR3 sequence is 14 residues long. The CDR3 DNA reads as TGTGCCAGCAGCTTAAGGGGCAGGGAACAGCCCCAGCATTTT. Its translation: CASSLRGREQPQHF.

The chain joins TRBV7-6 to TRBJ2-1, with TRBD1 as a possible D gene (6 bases). V lost 1 base and J lost 9, with 10 bases in between. The germline gives CDR1 SGHVS, CDR2 FNYEAQ. CDR3 length: 13 amino acids. CDR3: CASSLDRVGEQFF. CDR3 DNA sequence: TGTGCCAGCAGCTTAGACAGGGTGGGTGAGCAGTTCTTC.

There are a few counts of this clonotype. CDR3 coding DNA: TGTGCCAGCAGCTTAGCTAGACTTAGCAATCAGCCCCAGCATTTT. This translates into CASSLARLSNQPQHF. The J gene is TRBJ1-5, the V gene TRBV7-2; D uncertain. The CDR3 spans 15 residues. Per the germline V gene, CDR1 is SGHTA and CDR2 is FQGNSA. The germline V and J ends were trimmed by 0 bases and 0 bases, with 6 bases remaining between them.

This clonotype was found many times. CDR3 bases: TGTGCCAGCAGCCACAGGGCGAACACCGGGGAGCTGTTTTTT. Translated, it gives CASSHRANTGELFF. The rearrangement links TRBV7-6 to TRBJ2-2, with D perhaps matching TRBD1 (6 bases). Germline V CDR1 and CDR2: SGHVS, FNYEAQ. CDR3 length: 14 amino acids. V lost 5 bases and J lost 0, with 7 bases in between.

The chain employs TRBV20-1 and TRBJ2-7; TRBD1 matches at 7 bases. The CDR3 contains 15 residues. Trimming cost V 6 bases and J 5 bases; bases outside gene matches: 16. Germline-derived CDR1 and CDR2 are DFQATT and SNEGSKA (reference sequence). The CDR3 here is CSAKPGGLGSHEQYF. DNA of the CDR3: TGCAGTGCCAAGCCAGGGGGTCTTGGTTCCCACGAGCAGTACTTC.

This clonotype has only a few counts. The chain uses TRBV5-4 and TRBJ1-6, with a tentative D call TRBD1 (6 bases). The CDR3 has 16 amino acids. CDR1 and CDR2 (germline): SGHNT, YYREEE (reference sequence). Deletions cut 3 bases from V and 6 bases from J, with 16 bases between. CDR3 nucleotides: TGTGCCAGCAGCTCATCCCGAACAGGGCCTAATTCACCCCTCCACTTT. This encodes CASSSSRTGPNSPLHF.

This clonotype was seen more than once but under ten times. The chain uses TRBV20-1 and TRBJ2-5; 10 bases fit TRBD2. The CDR3 has 14 amino acids. CDR1 and CDR2 (germline): DFQATT, SNEGSKA (reference sequence). V lost 2 bases, J lost 7 bases, and 7 bases stayed unmatched. The CDR3: CSARRLAGGGTQYF. The CDR3 DNA follows: TGCAGTGCTAGAAGACTAGCGGGCGGTGGGACCCAGTACTTC.

In its sample, this clonotype was seen many times. The genes are TRBV6-1 and TRBJ2-7; 7 bases are a match to TRBD1. V shed 6 bases and J 3 bases; nucleotides not matched to a gene: 14. The length of the CDR3 is 16 residues. The germline gives CDR1 MNHNS, CDR2 SASEGT. CDR3 sequence: CASSYSTGNRGYEQYF. The CDR3 nucleotides are TGTGCCAGCAGCTACTCGACAGGGAATCGGGGCTACGAGCAGTACTTC.

This clonotype came up many times. This chain links TRBV20-1 with TRBJ1-5; D not resolved. V lost 3 bases, J lost 4 bases, and 7 bases lay in between. Germline lookup yields CDR1 DFQATT and CDR2 SNEGSKA (reference sequence). CDR3 length equals 12 residues. CDR3 in amino acids: CSARRGNQPQHF. The CDR3 DNA reads TGCAGTGCTAGGCGGGGAAATCAGCCCCAGCATTTT.

This clonotype was counted at least ten times. V gene TRBV11-2 combines with J gene TRBJ2-1; perhaps TRBD1 as D (5 bases). The CDR3 totals 15 residues. V was clipped by 7 bases and J by 9 bases, with 22 bases between them. CDR1 and CDR2 from the germline V gene are SGHAT and FQNNGV. The CDR3 DNA reads as TGTGCCAGCACGCCAGGGTATCTGCCAATTTCTGAGCAGTTCTTC. Its translation is CASTPGYLPISEQFF.

V is TRBV3-1 and J is TRBJ1-5; D call uncertain. With 4 bases removed from V and 3 bases from J, the gap between germline ends came to 10 bases. The CDR3 contains 14 residues. Germline-derived CDR1 and CDR2 are LGHDT and YNNKEL (reference sequence). The CDR3 region is CASSLKLANQPQHF. CDR3 in DNA: TGTGCCAGCAGCCTAAAACTCGCCAATCAGCCCCAGCATTTT.

The sample holds a few counts of this clonotype. DNA of the CDR3: TGTGCCAGCAGCTTTAACAGGGGTGGCAATCAGCCCCAGCATTTT. Translating gives CASSFNRGGNQPQHF. J is TRBJ1-5 and V is TRBV7-8, with 7 bases fitting TRBD1. Germline loops: CDR1 SGHVS, CDR2 FQNEAQ. J was trimmed by 2 bases and V by 3 bases; bases with no gene match: 4. The CDR3 contains 15 residues.

The J gene is TRBJ2-5, the V gene TRBV7-2, with D uncertain. The CDR3 runs to 13 residues. Deletions cut 5 bases from V and 1 base from J, with 8 bases between. From germline, CDR1 is SGHTA and CDR2 FQGNSA. This CDR3 reads CASSRPTQETQYF. DNA for the CDR3: TGTGCCAGCAGCCGCCCCACCCAAGAGACCCAGTACTTC.

This clonotype was found many times. The gene calls are TRBV12-3 or TRBV12-4 and TRBJ1-2; tentatively, D is TRBD1 (6 bases). The CDR3 consists of 14 residues. V lost 3 bases and J 2 bases, leaving 10 bases between the germline ends. The CDR3: CASSFRGVNYGYTF. The CDR3 nucleotides are TGTGCCAGCAGTTTCAGGGGCGTCAACTATGGCTACACCTTC.

The chain carries TRBV6-1 and TRBJ1-6, with 9 positions matching TRBD1. CDR3 size: 16 residues. Germline V gene lookup returns CDR1 MNHNS and CDR2 SASEGT. Germline trimming cut 6 bases from V and 7 bases from J; bases unmatched to any gene: 10. The chain's CDR3 is CASRMGQGPWNSPLHF. The CDR3 bases are TGTGCCAGCAGGATGGGACAGGGACCTTGGAATTCACCCCTCCACTTT.

This clonotype was detected ten times or more. The V call is TRBV28, the J call TRBJ1-2; D is unresolved. Between the trimmed V and J ends, which lost 9 bases and 1 base, there was a span of 9 bases. Germline values: CDR1 MDHEN, CDR2 SYDVKM. There are 12 residues in the CDR3. CDR3 sequence (DNA): TGTGCCAGTAAGCTCGTTAACTATGGCTACACCTTC. Protein product: CASKLVNYGYTF.

This clonotype has a count of ten or more. The chain combines TRBV20-1 with TRBJ1-1; TRBD1 is a possible D gene (5 bases). From germline, CDR1 is DFQATT and CDR2 SNEGSKA (reference sequence). V lost 3 bases and J lost 6, with 14 bases in between. The CDR3 spans 13 residues. Written as DNA, the CDR3 is TGCAGTGCTAGTTGGGGGACCAGTCCTGAAGCTTTCTTT. Amino acid sequence: CSASWGTSPEAFF.

The chain links TRBV6-2 or TRBV6-3 to TRBJ1-6; 9 nucleotides agree with TRBD1. Germline-derived CDR1 and CDR2 are MNHEY and SVGEGT. The CDR3 covers 12 residues. Trimming removed 5 bases from V and 18 bases from J; junction bases left unmatched: 8. DNA of the CDR3: TGTGCCAGCAGTGGACAGGGGACCCACCACCACTTT. Residues: CASSGQGTHHHF.

There are a few counts of this clonotype. The chain joins TRBV6-6 to TRBJ1-2, with a tentative D call TRBD1 (6 bases). CDR1 is MNHNY and CDR2 is SVGAGI in the germline V gene (reference sequence). The CDR3 has 16 amino acids. The V and J ends lost 5 bases and 1 base respectively, with 17 bases between them. The CDR3 bases are TGTGCCAGCAGTCCCGGACAGTCCCCCCTTAACTATGGCTACACCTTC. It is translated as CASSPGQSPLNYGYTF.

Of note for this clonotype: A read error may be the cause here, since a much bigger clone is one base away. The chain carries TRBV5-1 and TRBJ2-7; D is unresolved. Germline CDR1 SGHRS, CDR2 YFSETQ. This CDR3 region has 13 residues. CDR3: CVSSLSAGYEQYF. CDR3 bases: TGCGTCAGCAGCTTGTCGGCCGGATACGAGCAGTACTTC.